A single sample is the source of the 5 T cell receptor beta chains below, sequenced in a study of shared clonotypes between healthy human individuals. The data were produced by immunoSEQ multiplex PCR, yet TCRdb's version contains in-frame clones alone and is incomplete. Here the sample spans approximately 2.4 million clones, approximately 96% being singletons. Sequencing was done on a sample of naive CD4+ T cells sorted from blood. The subset: CD45RA+ positively selected. All receptors derive from a man in his late teens or twenties in good health.

The rearrangement uses TRBV19 and TRBJ1-2; TRBD1 matches 7 bases. Germline CDR1 reads LNHDA; CDR2 reads SQIVND (reference sequence). V was clipped by 8 bases and J by 3 bases; unmatched bases: 9. The CDR3 is made up of 14 amino acids. The CDR3 nucleotides are TGTGCCAGTTTACGAAATGACAGGGACTATGGCTACACCTTC. Translating gives CASLRNDRDYGYTF.

The V gene is TRBV27, the J gene TRBJ2-7; the D call may be TRBD1 or TRBD2 (5 bases each). This CDR3 is built from 15 residues. Germline V CDR1 and CDR2: MNHEY, SMNVEV (reference sequence). V lost 5 bases and J lost 3, with 17 bases in between. CDR3 sequence (DNA): TGTGCCAGCAGTGCCGGGGCGGGCAGCAACTACGAGCAGTACTTC. Protein: CASSAGAGSNYEQYF.

V and J are TRBV18 and TRBJ1-6; tentative D call: TRBD1 (5 bases). Germline V lookup: CDR1 KGHSH, CDR2 LQKENI. The germline V and J ends were trimmed by 2 bases and 5 bases, with 10 bases remaining between them. CDR3 length: 15 residues. As DNA, the CDR3 is TGTGCCAGCTCACCAAGGCAGACAGATAATTCACCCCTCCACTTT. Amino acids: CASSPRQTDNSPLHF.

The chain uses TRBV5-6 and TRBJ2-5, with TRBD2 matching 7 bases. The length of the CDR3 is 16 residues. Unmatched junction bases numbered 10, after V lost 1 base and J lost 4 bases. Germline CDR1 SGHDT, CDR2 YYEEEE. The CDR3 DNA reads as TGTGCCAGCAGCTTGATAGGGAGGGGCCGGGGAGAGACCCAGTACTTC. Residues: CASSLIGRGRGETQYF.

This clone was detected a few times. The chain links TRBV11-3 to TRBJ1-6; unclear D gene. The CDR3 consists of 14 residues. Germline values: CDR1 SGHNT, CDR2 YENEEA. Trimming shortened V by 0 bases and J by 7 bases, and 7 bases separated the two germline ends. The CDR3 coding sequence is TGTGCCAGCAGCTTAGAGGGCACGAATTCACCCCTCCACTTT. Translation gives CASSLEGTNSPLHF.